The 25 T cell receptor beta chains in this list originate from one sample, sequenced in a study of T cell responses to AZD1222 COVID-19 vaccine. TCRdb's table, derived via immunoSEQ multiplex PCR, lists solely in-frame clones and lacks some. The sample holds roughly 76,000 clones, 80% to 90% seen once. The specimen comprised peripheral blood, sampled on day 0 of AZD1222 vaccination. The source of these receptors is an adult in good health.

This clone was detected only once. This CDR3 is CASSPETQGLSYEQYF. DNA of the CDR3: TGCGCCAGCAGCCCGGAGACACAGGGGCTCTCCTACGAGCAGTACTTC. The chain couples TRBV4-1 to TRBJ2-7; 7 nucleotides match TRBD1. The CDR3 totals 16 residues. V dropped 4 bases and J dropped 0; count of bases not matched to a gene: 9. Germline loops: CDR1 MGHRA, CDR2 YSYEKL.

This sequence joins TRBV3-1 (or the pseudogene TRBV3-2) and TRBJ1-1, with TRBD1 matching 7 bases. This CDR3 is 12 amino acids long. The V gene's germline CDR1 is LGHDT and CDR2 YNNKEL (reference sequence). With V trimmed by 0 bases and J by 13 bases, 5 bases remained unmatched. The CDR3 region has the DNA TGTGCCAGCAGCCAAGACAGGGGGTTTGGTTTCTTT. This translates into CASSQDRGFGFF.

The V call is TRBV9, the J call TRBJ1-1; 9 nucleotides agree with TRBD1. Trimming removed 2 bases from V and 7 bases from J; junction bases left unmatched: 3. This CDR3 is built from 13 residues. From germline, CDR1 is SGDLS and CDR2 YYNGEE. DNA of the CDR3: TGTGCCAGCAGCGTGACGGGACAGGGTGAAGCTTTCTTT. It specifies CASSVTGQGEAFF.

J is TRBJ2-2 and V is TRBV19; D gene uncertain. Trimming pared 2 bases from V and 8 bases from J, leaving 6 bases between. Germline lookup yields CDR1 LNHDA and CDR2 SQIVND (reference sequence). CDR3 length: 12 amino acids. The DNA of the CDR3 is TGTGCCAGTAGTATACGGTCTGGGGAGCTGTTTTTT. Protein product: CASSIRSGELFF.

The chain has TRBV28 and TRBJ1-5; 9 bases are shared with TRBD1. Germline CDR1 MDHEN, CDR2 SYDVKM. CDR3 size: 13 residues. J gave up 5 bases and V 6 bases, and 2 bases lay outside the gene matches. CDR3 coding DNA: TGTGCCAGCAGCCGACAGGGGGATCAGCCCCAGCATTTT. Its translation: CASSRQGDQPQHF.

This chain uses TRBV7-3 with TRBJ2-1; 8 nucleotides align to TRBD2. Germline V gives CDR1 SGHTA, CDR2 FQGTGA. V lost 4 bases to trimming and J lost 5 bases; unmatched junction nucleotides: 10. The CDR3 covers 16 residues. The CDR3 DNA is TGTGCCAGCAGCTCCACCGGGACTAGGACTGACAATGAGCAGTTCTTC. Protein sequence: CASSSTGTRTDNEQFF.

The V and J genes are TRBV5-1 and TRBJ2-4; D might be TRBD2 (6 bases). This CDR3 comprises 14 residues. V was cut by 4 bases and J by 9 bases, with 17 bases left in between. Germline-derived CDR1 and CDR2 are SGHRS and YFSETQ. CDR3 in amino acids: CASSPGRGLGIQYF. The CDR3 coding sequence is TGCGCCAGCAGCCCCGGGCGGGGTTTGGGCATTCAGTACTTC.

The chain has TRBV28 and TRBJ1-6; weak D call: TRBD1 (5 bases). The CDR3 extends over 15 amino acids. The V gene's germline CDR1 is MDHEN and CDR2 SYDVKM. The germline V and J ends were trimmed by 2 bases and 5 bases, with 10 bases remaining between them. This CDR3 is CASSLDSGHNSPLHF. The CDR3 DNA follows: TGTGCCAGCAGTTTAGACTCAGGGCATAATTCACCCCTCCACTTT. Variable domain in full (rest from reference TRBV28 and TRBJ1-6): DVKVTQSSRYLVKRTGEKVFLECVQDMDHENMFWYRQDPGLGLRLIYFSYDVKMKEKGDIPEGYSVSREKKERFSLILESASTNQTSMYLCASSLDSGHNSPLHFGNGTRLTVT.

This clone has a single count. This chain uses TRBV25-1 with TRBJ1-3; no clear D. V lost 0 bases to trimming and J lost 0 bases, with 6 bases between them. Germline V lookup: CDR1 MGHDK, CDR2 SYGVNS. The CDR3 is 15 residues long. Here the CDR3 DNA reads TGTGCCAGCAGTGAATATAAGAGCTCTGGAAACACCATATATTTT. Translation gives CASSEYKSSGNTIYF.

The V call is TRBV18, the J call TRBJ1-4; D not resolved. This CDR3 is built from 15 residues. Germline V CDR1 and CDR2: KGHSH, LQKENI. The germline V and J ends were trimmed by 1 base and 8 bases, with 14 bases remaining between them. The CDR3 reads CASSPRTGEGEKLFF. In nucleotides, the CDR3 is TGTGCCAGCTCACCACGCACCGGGGAGGGAGAAAAACTGTTTTTT.

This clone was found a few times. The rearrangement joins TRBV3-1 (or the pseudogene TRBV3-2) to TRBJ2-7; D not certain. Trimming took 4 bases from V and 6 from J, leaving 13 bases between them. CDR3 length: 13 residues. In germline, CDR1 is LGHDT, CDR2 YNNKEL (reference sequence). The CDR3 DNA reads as TGTGCCAGCAGCCGACTCGATCCGCCCGAGCAGTACTTC. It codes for CASSRLDPPEQYF.

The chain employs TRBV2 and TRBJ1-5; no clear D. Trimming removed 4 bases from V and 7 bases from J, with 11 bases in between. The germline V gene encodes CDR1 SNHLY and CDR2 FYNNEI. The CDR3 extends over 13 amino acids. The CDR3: CASSVRMEQPQHF. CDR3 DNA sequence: TGTGCCAGCAGTGTTAGGATGGAACAGCCCCAGCATTTT.

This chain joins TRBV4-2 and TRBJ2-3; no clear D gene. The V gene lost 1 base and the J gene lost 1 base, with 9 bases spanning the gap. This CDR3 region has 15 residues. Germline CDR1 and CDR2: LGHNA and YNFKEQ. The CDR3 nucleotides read TGTGCCAGCAGCCAAGGACGGCACGGCACAGATACGCAGTATTTT. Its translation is CASSQGRHGTDTQYF.

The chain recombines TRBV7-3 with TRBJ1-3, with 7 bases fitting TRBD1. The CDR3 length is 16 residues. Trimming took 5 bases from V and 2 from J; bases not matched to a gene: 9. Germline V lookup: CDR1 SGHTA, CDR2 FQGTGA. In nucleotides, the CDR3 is TGTGCCAGCAGCACGACAGGGATGCTGCCTGGAAACACCATATATTTT. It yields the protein CASSTTGMLPGNTIYF.

In nucleotides, the CDR3 is TGTGCCAGCAGTGTCCAAACAGGGGCTGGAAACACCATATATTTT. This encodes CASSVQTGAGNTIYF. The V call is TRBV28, the J call TRBJ1-3; 7 nucleotides line up with TRBD1. The ends lost 5 bases at V and 2 bases at J; junction bases unmatched: 6. CDR1 MDHEN and CDR2 SYDVKM come from the germline V gene. The CDR3 has 15 residues.

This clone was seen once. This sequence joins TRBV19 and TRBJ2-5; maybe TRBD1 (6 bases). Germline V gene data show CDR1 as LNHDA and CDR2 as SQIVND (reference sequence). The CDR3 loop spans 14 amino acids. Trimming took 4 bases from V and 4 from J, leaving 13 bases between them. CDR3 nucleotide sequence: TGTGCCAGTAGTACCAGCAGGGGATCAGAGACCCAGTACTTC. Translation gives CASSTSRGSETQYF.

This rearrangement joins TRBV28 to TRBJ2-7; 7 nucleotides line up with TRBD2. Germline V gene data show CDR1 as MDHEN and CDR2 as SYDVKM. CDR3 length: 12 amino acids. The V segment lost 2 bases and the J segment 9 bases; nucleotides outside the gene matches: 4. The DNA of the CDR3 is TGTGCCAGCAGTTTAGGGGGGGAAAGGCAGTACTTC. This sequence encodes CASSLGGERQYF.

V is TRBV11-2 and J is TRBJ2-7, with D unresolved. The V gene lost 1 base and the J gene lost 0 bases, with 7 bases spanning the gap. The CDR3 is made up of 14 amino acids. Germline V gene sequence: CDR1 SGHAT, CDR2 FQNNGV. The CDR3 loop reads CASSLVHGSYEQYF. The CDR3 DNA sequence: TGTGCCAGCAGCTTAGTGCACGGCTCCTACGAGCAGTACTTC.

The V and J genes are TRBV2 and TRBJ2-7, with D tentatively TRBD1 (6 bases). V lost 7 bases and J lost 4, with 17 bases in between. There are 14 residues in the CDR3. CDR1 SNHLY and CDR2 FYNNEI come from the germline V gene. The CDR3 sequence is CASNFLGASYEQYF. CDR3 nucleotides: TGTGCCAGCAACTTCCTGGGGGCGAGTTACGAGCAGTACTTC.

The CDR3 DNA is TGTGCCGCAGGGAGGGGCTACGAGCAGTACTTC. Translating gives CAAGRGYEQYF. The chain carries TRBV13 and TRBJ2-7; 7 positions agree with TRBD2. Looked up from germline, CDR1 is PRHDT and CDR2 is FYEKMQ (reference sequence). J lost 3 bases, V lost 11 bases, and 4 bases had no gene match. The CDR3 sequence is 11 residues long.

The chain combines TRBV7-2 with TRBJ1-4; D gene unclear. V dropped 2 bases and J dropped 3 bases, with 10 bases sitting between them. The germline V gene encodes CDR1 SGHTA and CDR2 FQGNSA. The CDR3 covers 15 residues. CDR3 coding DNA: TGTGCCAGCAGCTTAAATGGCAGCCCTAATGAAAAACTGTTTTTT. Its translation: CASSLNGSPNEKLFF. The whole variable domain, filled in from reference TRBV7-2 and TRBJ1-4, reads GAGVSQSPSNKVTEKGKDVELRCDPISGHTALYWYRQSLGQGLEFLIYFQGNSAPDKSGLPSDRFSAERTGGSVSTLTIQRTQQEDSAVYLCASSLNGSPNEKLFFGSGTQLSVL.

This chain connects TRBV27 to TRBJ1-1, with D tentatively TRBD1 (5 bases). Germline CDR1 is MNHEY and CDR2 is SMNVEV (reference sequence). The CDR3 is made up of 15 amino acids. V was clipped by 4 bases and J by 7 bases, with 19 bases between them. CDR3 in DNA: TGTGCCAGCAGTTCCCCCGGCAGGGCTTTCGGTGAAGCTTTCTTT. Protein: CASSSPGRAFGEAFF.

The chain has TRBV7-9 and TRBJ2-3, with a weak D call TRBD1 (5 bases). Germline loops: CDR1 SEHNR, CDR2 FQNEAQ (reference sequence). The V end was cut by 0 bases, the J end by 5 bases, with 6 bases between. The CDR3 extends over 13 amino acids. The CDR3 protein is CASSLAQGDTQYF. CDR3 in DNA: TGTGCCAGCAGCTTAGCGCAGGGAGATACGCAGTATTTT.

The CDR3 sequence: CSVSDSKETYEQYF. For the CDR3, the DNA is TGCAGCGTTTCTGACAGCAAAGAGACATACGAGCAGTACTTC. This chain joins TRBV29-1 and TRBJ2-7; the D gene is possibly TRBD1 (5 bases). V lost 5 bases and J 4 bases, leaving 18 bases between the germline ends. The CDR3 is 14 amino acids. CDR1 is SQVTM, CDR2 ANQGSEA, per germline.

CDR3 sequence (DNA): TGTGCCAGCCTGGCGAGAATCGGGGAGCTGTTTTTT. Amino acid sequence: CASLARIGELFF. V usage is TRBV19 and J usage is TRBJ2-2; D unclear. Deletions cut 9 bases from V and 7 bases from J, with 12 bases between. This CDR3 comprises 12 residues. From germline, CDR1 is LNHDA and CDR2 SQIVND (reference sequence).